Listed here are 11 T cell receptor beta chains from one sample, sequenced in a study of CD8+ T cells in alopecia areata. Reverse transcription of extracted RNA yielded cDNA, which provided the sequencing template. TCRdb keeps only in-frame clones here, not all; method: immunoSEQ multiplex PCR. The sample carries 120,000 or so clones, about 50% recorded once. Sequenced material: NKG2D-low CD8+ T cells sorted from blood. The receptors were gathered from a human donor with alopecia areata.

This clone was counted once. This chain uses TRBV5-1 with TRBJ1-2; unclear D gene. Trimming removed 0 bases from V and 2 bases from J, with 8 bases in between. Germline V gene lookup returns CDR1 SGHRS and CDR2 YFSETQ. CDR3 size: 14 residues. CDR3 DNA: TGCGCCAGCAGCTTGGATACAAAGAACTATGGCTACACCTTC. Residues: CASSLDTKNYGYTF.

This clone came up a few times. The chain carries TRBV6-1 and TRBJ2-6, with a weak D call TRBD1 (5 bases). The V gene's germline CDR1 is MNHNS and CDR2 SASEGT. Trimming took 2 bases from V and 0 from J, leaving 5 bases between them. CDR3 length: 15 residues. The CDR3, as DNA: TGTGCCAGCAGTGAACAGGGCTCTGGGGCCAACGTCCTGACTTTC. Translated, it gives CASSEQGSGANVLTF.

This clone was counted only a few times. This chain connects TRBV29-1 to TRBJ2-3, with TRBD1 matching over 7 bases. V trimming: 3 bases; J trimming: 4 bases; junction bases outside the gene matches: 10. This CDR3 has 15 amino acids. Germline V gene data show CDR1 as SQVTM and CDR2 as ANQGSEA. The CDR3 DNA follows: TGCAGCGTTGACGGGACAGAAACGGTCCCAGATACGCAGTATTTT. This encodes CSVDGTETVPDTQYF.

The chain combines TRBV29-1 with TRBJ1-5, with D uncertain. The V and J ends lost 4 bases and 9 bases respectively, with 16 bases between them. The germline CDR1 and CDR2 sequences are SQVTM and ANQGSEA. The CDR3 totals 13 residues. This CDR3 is CSVGDGPSGPQHF. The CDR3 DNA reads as TGCAGCGTTGGAGACGGGCCTAGTGGGCCCCAGCATTTT.

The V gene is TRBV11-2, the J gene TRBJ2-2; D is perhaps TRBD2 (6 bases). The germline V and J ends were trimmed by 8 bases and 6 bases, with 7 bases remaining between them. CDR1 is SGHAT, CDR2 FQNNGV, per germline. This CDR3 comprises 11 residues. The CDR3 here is CASASAGELFF. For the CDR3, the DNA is TGTGCCAGCGCTAGCGCCGGGGAGCTGTTTTTT. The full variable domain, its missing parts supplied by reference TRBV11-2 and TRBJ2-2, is EAGVAQSPRYKIIEKRQSVAFWCNPISGHATLYWYQQILGQGPKLLIQFQNNGVVDDSQLPKDRFSAERLKGVDSTLKIQPAKLEDSAVYLCASASAGELFFGEGSRLTVL.

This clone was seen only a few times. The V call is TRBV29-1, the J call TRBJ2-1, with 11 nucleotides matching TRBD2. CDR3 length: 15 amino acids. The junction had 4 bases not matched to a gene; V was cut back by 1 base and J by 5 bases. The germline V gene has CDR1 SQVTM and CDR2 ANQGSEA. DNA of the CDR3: TGCAGCGTTGAAGCGACGGGACTAGCGGACAATGAGCAGTTCTTC. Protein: CSVEATGLADNEQFF.

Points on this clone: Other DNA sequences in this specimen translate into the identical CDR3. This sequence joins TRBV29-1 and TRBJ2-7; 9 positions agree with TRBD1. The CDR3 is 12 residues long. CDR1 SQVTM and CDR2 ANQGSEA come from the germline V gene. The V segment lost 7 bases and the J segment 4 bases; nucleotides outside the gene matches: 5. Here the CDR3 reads CSAGTGSYEQYF. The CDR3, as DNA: TGCAGCGCAGGGACAGGGTCATACGAGCAGTACTTC.

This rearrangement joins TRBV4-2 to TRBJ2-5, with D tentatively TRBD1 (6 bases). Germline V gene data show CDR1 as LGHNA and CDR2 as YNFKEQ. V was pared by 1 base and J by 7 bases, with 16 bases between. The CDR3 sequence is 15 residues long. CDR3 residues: CASSQADTGIATQYF. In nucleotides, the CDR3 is TGTGCCAGCAGCCAAGCAGACACAGGGATTGCGACCCAGTACTTC.

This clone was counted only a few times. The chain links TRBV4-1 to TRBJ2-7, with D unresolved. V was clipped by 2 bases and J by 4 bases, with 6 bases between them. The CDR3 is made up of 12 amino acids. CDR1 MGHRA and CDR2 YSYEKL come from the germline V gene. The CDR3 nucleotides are TGCGCCAGCAGCCAAACGGATTACGAGCAGTACTTC. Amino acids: CASSQTDYEQYF.

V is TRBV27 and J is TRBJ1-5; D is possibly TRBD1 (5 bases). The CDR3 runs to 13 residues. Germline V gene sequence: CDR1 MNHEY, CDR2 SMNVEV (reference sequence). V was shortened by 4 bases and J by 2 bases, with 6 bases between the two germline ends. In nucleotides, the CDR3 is TGTGCCAGCAGTTGGGGGGGCAATCAGCCCCAGCATTTT. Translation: CASSWGGNQPQHF.

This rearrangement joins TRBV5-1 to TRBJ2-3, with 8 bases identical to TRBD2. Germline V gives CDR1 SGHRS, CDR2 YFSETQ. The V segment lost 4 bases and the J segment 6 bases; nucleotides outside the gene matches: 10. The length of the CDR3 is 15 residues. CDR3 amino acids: CASSPTGGPADTQYF. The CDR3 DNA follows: TGCGCCAGCAGCCCCACGGGGGGGCCAGCGGATACGCAGTATTTT.